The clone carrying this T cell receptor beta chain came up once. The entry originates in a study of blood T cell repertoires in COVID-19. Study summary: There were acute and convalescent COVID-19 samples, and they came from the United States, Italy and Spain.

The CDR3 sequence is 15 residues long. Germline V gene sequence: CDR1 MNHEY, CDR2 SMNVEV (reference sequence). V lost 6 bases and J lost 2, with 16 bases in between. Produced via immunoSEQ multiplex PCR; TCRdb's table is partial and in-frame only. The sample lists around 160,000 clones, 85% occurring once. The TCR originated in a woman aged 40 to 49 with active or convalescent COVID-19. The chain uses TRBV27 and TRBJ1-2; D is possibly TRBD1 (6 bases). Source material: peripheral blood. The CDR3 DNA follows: TGTGCCAGCAGAACAAACCGACAGGCCAACTATGGCTACACCTTC. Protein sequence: CASRTNRQANYGYTF.